Shown below are 11 T cell receptor beta chains from a single sample sequenced in a study of resident and recirculating memory T cells in vitiligo. The assay was immunoSEQ multiplex PCR, and TCRdb's table has in-frame clones only and misses some. The data hold roughly 80,000 clones, with just over 90% observed a single time. The sequenced sample was blood. The receptor source for this set is a male donor with vitiligo.

This sequence joins TRBV2 and TRBJ2-7; tentative D call: TRBD1 (5 bases). The germline CDR1 and CDR2 sequences are SNHLY and FYNNEI. The CDR3 spans 16 residues. V dropped 0 bases and J dropped 4 bases, with 16 bases sitting between them. The CDR3 here is CASSEALQTVRYEQYF. DNA of the CDR3: TGTGCCAGCAGTGAAGCGCTTCAGACAGTGAGGTACGAGCAGTACTTC.

The chain combines TRBV12-5 with TRBJ1-1; D is possibly TRBD1 (5 bases). V was cut by 2 bases and J by 11 bases, with 18 bases left in between. The CDR3 is 14 amino acids. The germline V gene encodes CDR1 LGHNT and CDR2 FRNRAP. CDR3 in amino acids: CASGLRQGGRGAFF. CDR3 nucleotide sequence: TGTGCTAGTGGTTTGAGGCAGGGCGGGCGGGGGGCTTTCTTT.

DNA of the CDR3: TGTGCCAGCAGTTCCAGGGATCGGAGTCAGCCCCAGCATTTT. Its protein product is CASSSRDRSQPQHF. The chain couples TRBV27 to TRBJ1-5, with TRBD1 as a possible D gene (5 bases). Germline CDR1 reads MNHEY; CDR2 reads SMNVEV (reference sequence). This CDR3 has 14 amino acids. Trimming removed 4 bases at V and 6 bases at J, with 13 bases between.

This chain uses TRBV7-9 with TRBJ1-5; 9 positions match TRBD1. This CDR3 contains 14 residues. Per germline, CDR1 SEHNR and CDR2 FQNEAQ (reference sequence). The junction had 6 bases not matched to a gene; V was cut back by 6 bases and J by 6 bases. The CDR3 DNA follows: TGTGCCAGCAGTACAGGGGGCCGAGGTCAGCCCCAGCATTTT. Its protein product is CASSTGGRGQPQHF.

As DNA, the CDR3 is TGTGCCTGGGGAGGAGGCGTTCTGCTGGGTATGAACACTGAAGCTTTCTTT. This sequence encodes CAWGGGVLLGMNTEAFF. The chain joins TRBV30 to TRBJ1-1, with D unresolved. Germline values: CDR1 GTSNPN, CDR2 SVGIG (reference sequence). The CDR3 is made up of 17 amino acids. Between the trimmed V and J ends, which lost 5 bases and 0 bases, there was a span of 22 bases.

By sample share, this clone is medium-sized. J is TRBJ2-2 and V is TRBV6-4; 14 bases are a match to TRBD2. The CDR3 is made up of 15 amino acids. The V segment lost 3 bases and the J segment 7 bases; nucleotides outside the gene matches: 1. Per germline, CDR1 MRHNA and CDR2 SNTAGT. This CDR3 reads CASSEGTSGSGELFF. As DNA, the CDR3 is TGTGCCAGCAGTGAGGGGACTAGCGGGAGCGGGGAGCTGTTTTTT.

This clone showed up just once. This chain's CDR3 is CASSPGGAGNTIYF. The CDR3 DNA is TGCGCCAGCAGCCCGGGGGGGGCTGGAAACACCATATATTTT. This chain links TRBV5-1 with TRBJ1-3, with TRBD1 as a possible D gene (5 bases). Germline CDR1 is SGHRS and CDR2 is YFSETQ. The CDR3 has 14 amino acids. The germline V and J ends were trimmed by 4 bases and 2 bases, with 10 bases remaining between them.

This clone was counted once. V gene TRBV10-1 combines with J gene TRBJ2-7; 8 nucleotides line up with TRBD1. After removal of 0 bases from V and 6 bases from J, the junction contained 4 bases not matched to a gene. The CDR3 is made up of 14 amino acids. Germline V lookup: CDR1 WNHNN, CDR2 SYGVQD (reference sequence). CDR3 loop: CASSESRGLGEQYF. CDR3 sequence (DNA): TGCGCCAGCAGTGAGTCCAGGGGGCTCGGCGAGCAGTACTTC.

The rearrangement joins TRBV4-1 to TRBJ1-1; D gene ambiguous. The germline V gene encodes CDR1 MGHRA and CDR2 YSYEKL. This CDR3 spans 16 amino acids. Trimming shortened V by 3 bases and J by 0 bases, and 14 bases separated the two germline ends. CDR3 protein: CASSQEGNFMNTEAFF. CDR3 nucleotide sequence: TGCGCCAGCAGCCAGGAGGGAAACTTTATGAACACTGAAGCTTTCTTT.

The chain is built from TRBV5-1 and TRBJ2-1; unclear D gene. Germline values: CDR1 SGHRS, CDR2 YFSETQ. The CDR3 runs to 15 residues. The V end was cut by 0 bases, the J end by 0 bases, with 7 bases between. CDR3 residues: CASSLGSSSYNEQFF. DNA for the CDR3: TGCGCCAGCAGCTTGGGGAGCAGCTCCTACAATGAGCAGTTCTTC.

In its sample, this clone was seen once. The gene calls are TRBV7-6 and TRBJ2-7, with a possible D match to TRBD1 (6 bases). Trimming pared 1 base from V and 1 base from J, leaving 14 bases between. Germline V gives CDR1 SGHVS, CDR2 FNYEAQ. CDR3 length: 16 amino acids. CDR3 nucleotides: TGTGCCAGCAGCTTAGGGACAGCCGGGATATCCTACGAGCAGTACTTC. This sequence encodes CASSLGTAGISYEQYF.